The next 18 T cell receptor beta chains were all read from a single sample in a study of CD8 T cells in Susac syndrome (dated by TCRdb to about 2019). The library was prepared using the immunoSEQ multiplex PCR assay. RNA was extracted with the RNeasy kit and roughly 0.5 to 1 ug was reverse transcribed using random hexamers. Through fastp at Q25 and MiXCR, TCRdb rebuilt clones from the public reads, retaining in-frame beta chains. Rows with a matching CDR3 protein are joined into one entry that keeps the most common DNA and genes. This sample comprises a few hundred thousand distinct CDR3 sequences, approximately 90% of them detected only once. The biggest ten clones account for roughly 0.13% of the sample. The source material was CD8+ T cells from PBMCs. Receptors originate from a human donor with multiple sclerosis.

The gene calls are TRBV12-3 or TRBV12-4 and TRBJ2-2; D gene uncertain. This CDR3 is 16 amino acids long. The V and J ends lost 5 bases and 5 bases respectively, with 18 bases between them. CDR3 sequence: CASSPQDVWGTGELFF. The CDR3 DNA reads TGTGCCAGCAGTCCTCAGGACGTTTGGGGAACCGGGGAGCTGTTTTTT.

This clonotype was picked up one time. This rearrangement joins TRBV13 to TRBJ1-1, with D possibly matching TRBD1 (5 bases). The CDR3 consists of 13 residues. Germline V gene sequence: CDR1 PRHDT, CDR2 FYEKMQ (reference sequence). Trimming took off 5 bases at V and 8 bases at J, with 15 bases between the two ends. CDR3 DNA: TGTGCCAGCAGCCCCCCAGGGCGGAGCGAAGCTTTCTTT. Amino acid sequence: CASSPPGRSEAFF.

The V call is TRBV7-9, the J call TRBJ1-2; D gene unclear. V was trimmed by 4 bases and J by 0 bases, leaving 18 bases between them. The CDR3 contains 17 residues. CDR1 is SEHNR and CDR2 is FQNEAQ in the germline V gene (reference sequence). The CDR3 bases are TGTGCCAGCAGCTACTCGCAGTTCGGAGAGGCTAACTATGGCTACACCTTC. Residues: CASSYSQFGEANYGYTF.

The rearrangement joins TRBV10-3 to TRBJ2-3; TRBD2 matches at 8 bases. Germline CDR1 and CDR2: ENHRY and SYGVKD. CDR3 length: 16 residues. J was trimmed by 6 bases and V by 3 bases; bases with no gene match: 11. The CDR3 here is CAISDLTAGEPDTQYF. The CDR3 nucleotides are TGTGCCATCAGTGATTTAACAGCGGGGGAACCGGATACGCAGTATTTT.

This clonotype appeared a single time. Written as DNA, the CDR3 is TGCAGTGCCTGGAGCGGGGGGGAGGGCGAGACCCAGTACTTC. Translating it yields CSAWSGGEGETQYF. The genes are TRBV20-1 and TRBJ2-5; 10 nucleotides align to TRBD2. The CDR3 covers 14 residues. CDR1 DFQATT and CDR2 SNEGSKA come from the germline V gene (reference sequence). Trimming took 6 bases from V and 5 from J; bases not matched to a gene: 9.

The chain links TRBV5-4 to TRBJ2-1; D is undetermined. V gave up 4 bases and J gave up 8 bases, with 19 bases separating them. The CDR3 is made up of 15 amino acids. Germline lookup yields CDR1 SGHNT and CDR2 YYREEE (reference sequence). The CDR3 protein is CASSPPSPSDDEQFF. The CDR3 DNA reads as TGTGCCAGCAGCCCTCCCTCCCCCAGCGACGATGAGCAGTTCTTC. The full variable domain, with the rest looked up from reference TRBV5-4 and TRBJ2-1, is ETGVTQSPTHLIKTRGQQVTLRCSSQSGHNTVSWYQQALGQGPQFIFQYYREEENGRGNFPPRFSGLQFPNYSSELNVNALELDDSALYLCASSPPSPSDDEQFFGPGTRLTVL.

The chain links TRBV5-1 to TRBJ2-3; D is ambiguous. CDR3 length equals 14 residues. Germline V gives CDR1 SGHRS, CDR2 YFSETQ. The germline V and J ends were trimmed by 3 bases and 4 bases, with 12 bases remaining between them. In DNA, the CDR3 is TGCGCCAGCAGCTCGGGCTCTAGAGCAGATACGCAGTATTTT. Amino acids: CASSSGSRADTQYF.

This chain uses TRBV27 with TRBJ2-1; TRBD1 matches at 7 bases. V lost 3 bases and J lost 6; bases outside the gene matches: 2. Germline CDR1 MNHEY, CDR2 SMNVEV (reference sequence). This CDR3 is built from 13 residues. The CDR3 DNA sequence: TGTGCCAGCAGTTTCGGGACAGCCAATGAGCAGTTCTTC. This codes for CASSFGTANEQFF.

The rearrangement links TRBV2 to TRBJ2-3; D remains unclear. Germline V lookup: CDR1 SNHLY, CDR2 FYNNEI. The V and J ends lost 9 bases and 3 bases respectively, with 19 bases between them. The length of the CDR3 is 15 residues. CDR3 DNA: TGTGCCAGTGGGGTTAGAGGCGATAAAACAGATACGCAGTATTTT. This gives the protein CASGVRGDKTDTQYF.

The V gene is TRBV24-1, the J gene TRBJ1-1; D unresolved. V lost 8 bases and J 3 bases, leaving 12 bases between the germline ends. This CDR3 has 13 amino acids. Germline V gene lookup returns CDR1 KGHDR and CDR2 SFDVKD. The CDR3 here is CATKDRWDTEAFF. Written as DNA, the CDR3 is TGTGCCACCAAGGACCGATGGGACACTGAAGCTTTCTTT.

This clonotype was found once. V is TRBV4-1 and J is TRBJ2-1, with 9 bases matching TRBD2. Per the germline V gene, CDR1 is MGHRA and CDR2 is YSYEKL. The junction had 10 bases not matched to a gene; V was cut back by 6 bases and J by 7 bases. This CDR3 comprises 15 residues. CDR3 sequence reads: CASSQLAGVENEQFF. The CDR3 DNA reads as TGCGCCAGCAGTCAATTAGCGGGAGTGGAAAATGAGCAGTTCTTC.

The chain has TRBV19 and TRBJ1-1; no clear D gene. Trimming removed 7 bases at V and 4 bases at J, with 10 bases between. Germline values: CDR1 LNHDA, CDR2 SQIVND (reference sequence). The CDR3 is made up of 12 amino acids. As DNA, the CDR3 is TGTGCCAGTAAAATCGCGGGCACTGAAGCTTTCTTT. It codes for CASKIAGTEAFF.

The genes are TRBV3-1 and TRBJ2-5; no reliable D call. Trimming shortened V by 1 base and J by 3 bases, and 9 bases separated the two germline ends. The V gene's germline CDR1 is LGHDT and CDR2 YNNKEL (reference sequence). There are 14 residues in the CDR3. CDR3 loop: CASSQVSNKETQYF. CDR3 in DNA: TGTGCCAGCAGCCAAGTTTCAAACAAAGAGACCCAGTACTTC.

The chain recombines TRBV13 with TRBJ2-7; TRBD2 is a possible D gene (6 bases). Trimming left V 5 bases short and J 3 bases short, with 17 bases between. This CDR3 contains 15 residues. Per germline, CDR1 PRHDT and CDR2 FYEKMQ (reference sequence). The DNA of the CDR3 is TGTGCCAGCAGCCCGCCAGAGACGGGGGTCTACGAGCAGTACTTC. Translation: CASSPPETGVYEQYF.

CDR3 coding DNA: TGTGCCAGCAGCCTGGGGCCTATAATGAACACTGAAGCTTTCTTT. Protein product: CASSLGPIMNTEAFF. The chain uses TRBV7-9 and TRBJ1-1, with a weak D call TRBD1 (5 bases). The length of the CDR3 is 15 residues. The germline gives CDR1 SEHNR, CDR2 FQNEAQ (reference sequence). Trimming left V 5 bases short and J 0 bases short, with 13 bases between.

V usage is TRBV6-5 and J usage is TRBJ2-5; D is perhaps TRBD2 (6 bases). Germline assignment: CDR1 MNHEY and CDR2 SVGAGI. The V end was cut by 8 bases, the J end by 0 bases, with 13 bases between. This CDR3 is 14 amino acids long. CDR3 amino acids: CASAPREYQETQYF. CDR3 nucleotides: TGTGCCAGCGCCCCCCGGGAGTACCAAGAGACCCAGTACTTC.

This sequence joins TRBV6-5 and TRBJ1-2, with D unresolved. Germline CDR1 MNHEY, CDR2 SVGAGI. The V and J ends lost 1 base and 6 bases respectively, with 9 bases between them. The CDR3 is 13 residues long. The CDR3: CASSYYSGDGYTF. CDR3 coding DNA: TGTGCCAGCAGTTACTATTCCGGTGATGGCTACACCTTC.

This chain links TRBV6-5 with TRBJ1-1; D is possibly TRBD1 (5 bases). The CDR3 totals 17 residues. The V gene's germline CDR1 is MNHEY and CDR2 SVGAGI. V lost 0 bases to trimming and J lost 3 bases, with 17 bases between them. Here the CDR3 DNA reads TGTGCCAGCAGTTACTCTACCCTGGGAGGGGTGGACACTGAAGCTTTCTTT. Translation gives CASSYSTLGGVDTEAFF.